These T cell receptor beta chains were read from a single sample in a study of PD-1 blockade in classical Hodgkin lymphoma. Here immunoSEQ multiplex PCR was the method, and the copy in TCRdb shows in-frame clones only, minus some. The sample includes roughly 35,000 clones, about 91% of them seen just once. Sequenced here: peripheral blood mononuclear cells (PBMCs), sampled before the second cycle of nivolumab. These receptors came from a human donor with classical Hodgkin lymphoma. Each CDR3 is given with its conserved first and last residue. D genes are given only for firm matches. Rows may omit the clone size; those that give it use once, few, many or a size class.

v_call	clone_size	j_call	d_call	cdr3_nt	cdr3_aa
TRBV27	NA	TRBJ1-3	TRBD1	TGTGCCAGCAGTTTAAGGGGGCTCGGAAACACCATATATTTT	CASSLRGLGNTIYF
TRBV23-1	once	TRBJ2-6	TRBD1	TGCGCCAGCACATCCCAAACGGACAGGGTTAGTCCCTCTGGGGCCAACGTCCTGACTTTC	CASTSQTDRVSPSGANVLTF
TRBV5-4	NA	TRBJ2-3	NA	TGTGCCAGCAGATTGGGGGGAGGTTCGCCAGATACGCAGTATTTT	CASRLGGGSPDTQYF
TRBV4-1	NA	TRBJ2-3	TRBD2	TGCGCCAGCAGCCAACTGTGGCTCGGGACTAGCGGGAGCACAGATACGCAGTATTTT	CASSQLWLGTSGSTDTQYF
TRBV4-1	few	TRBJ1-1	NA	TGCGCCAGCAGCGGGCCCCTAAAGGGGACTGAAGCTTTCTTT	CASSGPLKGTEAFF
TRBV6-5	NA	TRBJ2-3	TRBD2	TGTGCCAGCAGCTCGACTAGCGGGACAGATACGCAGTATTTT	CASSSTSGTDTQYF
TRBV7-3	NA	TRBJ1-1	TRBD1	TGTGCCAGCAGCCGCCCCCGGGACAGAGGGAAACGAGGGACTGAAGCTTTCTTT	CASSRPRDRGKRGTEAFF
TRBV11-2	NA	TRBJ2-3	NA	TGTGCCAGCAGCTTGGTCGCAGATACGCAGTATTTT	CASSLVADTQYF
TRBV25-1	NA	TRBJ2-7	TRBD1	TGTGCCAGCAGTAGGGCAGGGGGAGAGTGGGCCTACGAGCAGTACTTC	CASSRAGGEWAYEQYF
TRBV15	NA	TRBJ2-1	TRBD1	TGTGCCACCAGCACCCGGACAGGGGGCGATGAGCAGTTCTTC	CATSTRTGGDEQFF
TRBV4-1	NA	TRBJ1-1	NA	TGCGCCAGCAGCCGACGGGACTGGGGCATGATGAACACTGAAGCTTTCTTT	CASSRRDWGMMNTEAFF
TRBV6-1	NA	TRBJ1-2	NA	TGTGCCAGCACCATGGACAACTATGGCTACACCTTC	CASTMDNYGYTF
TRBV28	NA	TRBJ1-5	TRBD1	TGTGCCAGCAGAACAGGGGATTGGCAGCCCCAGCATTTT	CASRTGDWQPQHF
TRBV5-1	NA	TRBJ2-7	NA	TGCGCCAGCAGCTTTCGTGGACAGACCTACGAGCAGTACTTC	CASSFRGQTYEQYF
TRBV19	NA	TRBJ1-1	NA	TGTGCCAGTCATCAGGGGACGGAGCGGACTGAAGCTTTCTTT	CASHQGTERTEAFF
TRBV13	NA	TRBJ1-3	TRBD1	TGTGCCAGCAGCGTCCGGGACAGGGTATACACCATATATTTT	CASSVRDRVYTIYF
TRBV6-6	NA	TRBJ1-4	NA	TGTGCCAGCAGTTCTGTTGGTGGGGGCGAAAAACTGTTTTTT	CASSSVGGGEKLFF
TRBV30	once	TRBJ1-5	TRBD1	TGTGCCTACGACAGGGACACGGATCAGCCCCAGCATTTT	CAYDRDTDQPQHF
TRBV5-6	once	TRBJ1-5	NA	TGTGCCAGCAGCTTGGGGGGTAGCAATCAGCCCCAGCATTTT	CASSLGGSNQPQHF
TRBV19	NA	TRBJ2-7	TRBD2	TGTGCCAGTAGTATAGAAGGGCTAGCGGGAGGCTCCTACGAGCAGTACTTC	CASSIEGLAGGSYEQYF
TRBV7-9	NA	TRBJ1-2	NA	TGCGCCAGCAGGTACGGGGGGAGCTATGGCTACACCTTC	CASRYGGSYGYTF
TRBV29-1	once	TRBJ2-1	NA	TGCAGCGCCCTGAACACACGCGGGTCATACTCCTACAATGAGCAGTTCTTC	CSALNTRGSYSYNEQFF
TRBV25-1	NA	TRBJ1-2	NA	TGTGCCAGCAGTTCAACAGGAAACTATGGCTACACCTTC	CASSSTGNYGYTF
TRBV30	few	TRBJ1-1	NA	TGTGCCTGGAGTGTACGGACAGATGAAGCTTTCTTT	CAWSVRTDEAFF
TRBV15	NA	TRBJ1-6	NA	TGTGCCACCAGCCGAGGACAGATGGATTCACCCCTCCACTTT	CATSRGQMDSPLHF
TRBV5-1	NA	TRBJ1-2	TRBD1	TGCGCCAGCAGTTACGACTCAGGGGGATATGGCTACACCTTC	CASSYDSGGYGYTF
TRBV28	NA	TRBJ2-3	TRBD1	TGTGCCAGCAGTTTCCAACTGGGGACAGGGTTCACAGATACGCAGTATTTT	CASSFQLGTGFTDTQYF
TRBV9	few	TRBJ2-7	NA	TGTGCCAGCAGCCCCCTGGGCCGGGGAGGGGGCGAGCAGTACTTC	CASSPLGRGGGEQYF
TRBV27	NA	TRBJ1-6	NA	TGTGCCAGCAGTTTATCGCAGGGTAGTAATTCACCCCTCCACTTT	CASSLSQGSNSPLHF
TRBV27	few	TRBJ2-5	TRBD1	TGTGCCAGCAGTTTGGATACAGGGGGCAGGGAGACCCAGTACTTC	CASSLDTGGRETQYF
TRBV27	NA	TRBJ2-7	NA	TGTGCCAGCAGTCACCGGACAGTCCGTCGGAGCGAGCAGTACTTC	CASSHRTVRRSEQYF
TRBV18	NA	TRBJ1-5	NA	TGTGCCAGCTCTCCCGACAGCCAGGGGCTGCATTTT	CASSPDSQGLHF
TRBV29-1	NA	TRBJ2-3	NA	TGCAGCGTGGGCGGGACAGATACGCAGTATTTT	CSVGGTDTQYF
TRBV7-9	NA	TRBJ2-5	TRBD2	TGTGCCAGCAGCCCCGGGAGGGCGGTGCGAGAGACCCAGTACTTC	CASSPGRAVRETQYF
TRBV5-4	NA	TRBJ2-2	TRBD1	TGTGCCAGCAGCTGGGGACAGGGGTGGTTCACCGGGGAGCTGTTTTTT	CASSWGQGWFTGELFF
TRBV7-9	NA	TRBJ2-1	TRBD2	TGTGCCAGCAGCCGAGTCCAGGCGGGAGGCGGCGCTGAGCAGTTCTTC	CASSRVQAGGGAEQFF
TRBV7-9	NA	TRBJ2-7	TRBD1	TGTGCCAGCAGCTTCGCCGGGACAGGGGTCGGCGAGCAGTACTTC	CASSFAGTGVGEQYF
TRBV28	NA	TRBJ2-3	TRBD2	TGTGCCAGCCAGACGTTAAGCGGGAGGGGGAGCACAGATACGCAGTATTTT	CASQTLSGRGSTDTQYF
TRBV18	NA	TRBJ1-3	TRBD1	TGTGCCAGCTCACTATATCAGGGGGCTGGAAACACCATATATTTT	CASSLYQGAGNTIYF
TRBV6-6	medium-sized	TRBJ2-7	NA	TGTGCCAGCAAACAGCCTACCTACGAGCAGTACTTC	CASKQPTYEQYF
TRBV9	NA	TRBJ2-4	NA	TGTGCCAGCAGTCGAGACCTTAAAAACATTCAGTACTTC	CASSRDLKNIQYF
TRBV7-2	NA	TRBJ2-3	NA	TGTGCCAGCAGCTTAGGTGCTAATACGCAGTATTTT	CASSLGANTQYF
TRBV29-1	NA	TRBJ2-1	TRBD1	TGCAGCGGGGACAGGGGGCGGTGGAATGAGCAGTTCTTC	CSGDRGRWNEQFF
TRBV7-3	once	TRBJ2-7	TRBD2	TGTGCCAGCAGCCTAACCCGGACTAGCGCGTACGAGCAGTACTTC	CASSLTRTSAYEQYF
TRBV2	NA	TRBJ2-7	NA	TGTGCCAGCAGTGAAGAGGGACCTCACTACGAGCAGTACTTC	CASSEEGPHYEQYF
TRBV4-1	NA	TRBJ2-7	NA	TGCGCCAGCAGCCAAGTTGATTTTTTGGGACCCCCGGCCTACGAGCAGTACTTC	CASSQVDFLGPPAYEQYF
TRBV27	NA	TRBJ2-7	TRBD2	TGTGCCAGCAGCACTAGCGGCTACGAGCAGTACTTC	CASSTSGYEQYF
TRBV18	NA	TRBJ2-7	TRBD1	TGTGCCAGCTCACTAGGGACAGGGTACTCCTACGAGCAGTACTTC	CASSLGTGYSYEQYF
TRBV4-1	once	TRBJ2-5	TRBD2	TGCGCCAGCAGCCAAGAGGGGGGGGTTGAGACCCAGTACTTC	CASSQEGGVETQYF
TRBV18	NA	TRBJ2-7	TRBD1	TGTGCCAGCTCACCAGTGACAGGGGACTACGAGCAGTACTTC	CASSPVTGDYEQYF
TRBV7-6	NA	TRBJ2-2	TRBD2	TGTGCCAGCAGCTTAGTAGCGGGAGGCGGGGAGCTGTTTTTT	CASSLVAGGGELFF
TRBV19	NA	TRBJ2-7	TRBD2	TGTGCCAGTAGTATCGGGAGGACCAACTACGAGCAGTACTTC	CASSIGRTNYEQYF
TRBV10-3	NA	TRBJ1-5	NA	TGTGCCATCACCGGAGGCGGTAATCAGCCCCAGCATTTT	CAITGGGNQPQHF
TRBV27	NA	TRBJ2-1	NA	TGTGCCAGCAGTTTAAGACAGGGGGCGCGGGGGACTAGCCTTAATAATGAGCAGTTCTTC	CASSLRQGARGTSLNNEQFF
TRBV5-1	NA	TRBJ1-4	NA	TGCGCCAGCAGCTTCTCGGGGAGCAATGAAAAACTGTTTTTT	CASSFSGSNEKLFF
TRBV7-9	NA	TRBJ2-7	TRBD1	TGTGCCAGCAGCCCACCGACAGGGGCCTACGAGCAGTACTTC	CASSPPTGAYEQYF
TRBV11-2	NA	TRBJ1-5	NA	TGTGCCAGCAGCCTGGCAGCGGATCAGCCCCAGCATTTT	CASSLAADQPQHF
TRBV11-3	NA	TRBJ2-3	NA	TGTGCCAGCAGCTTAGTTAGTAGTTTCCCTGGGAATACGCAGTATTTT	CASSLVSSFPGNTQYF
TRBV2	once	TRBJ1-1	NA	TGTGCCAGCAGTGAATCTCCGGGGTTCGAAGCTTTCTTT	CASSESPGFEAFF
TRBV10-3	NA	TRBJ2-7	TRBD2	TGTGCCATCAGTGACCTAGCGGGAGGGAGGACGGCGGTGCACGAGCAGTACTTC	CAISDLAGGRTAVHEQYF